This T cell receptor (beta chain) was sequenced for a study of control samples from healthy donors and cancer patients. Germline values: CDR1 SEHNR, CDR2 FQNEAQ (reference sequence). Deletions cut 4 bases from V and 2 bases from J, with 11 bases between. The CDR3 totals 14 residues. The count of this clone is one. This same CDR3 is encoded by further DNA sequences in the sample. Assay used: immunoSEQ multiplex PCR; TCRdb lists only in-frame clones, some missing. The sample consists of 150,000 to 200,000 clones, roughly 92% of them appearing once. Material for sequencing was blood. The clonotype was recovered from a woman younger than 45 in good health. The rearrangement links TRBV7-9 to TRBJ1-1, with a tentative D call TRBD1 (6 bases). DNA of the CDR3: TGTGCCAGCAGCTCGGGACACGGAAACACTGAAGCTTTCTTT. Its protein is CASSSGHGNTEAFF.